The TCR beta chain under discussion was sequenced for a study of shared clonotypes between healthy human individuals. Genomic DNA per cell subset filled all wells of several immunoSEQ plates. Sequenced by immunoSEQ multiplex PCR; TCRdb stores in-frame clones only, minus some. The sample lists a few hundred thousand clones; approximately 79% were seen once. The CDR3 totals 15 residues. CDR1 and CDR2 from the germline V gene are MNHNY and SVGAGI (reference sequence). With 5 bases clipped from V and 0 bases from J, the junction kept 4 bases outside the gene matches. Healthy adults negative for HIV, lacking recent acute infections or vaccinations, served as donors.

The chain joins TRBV6-6 to TRBJ2-5; TRBD1 agrees at 9 bases. The source is a man aged 25-45 years in good health. The sample taken for sequencing was memory CD4+ T cells sorted from blood. Subset here: CD45RA-negative fraction. CDR3 DNA sequence: TGTGCCAGCAGTCCGGGACAGGGATACCAAGAGACCCAGTACTTC. Protein sequence: CASSPGQGYQETQYF.